This T cell receptor beta chain came from a study of blood T cells in healthy people across ages. Germline V CDR1 and CDR2: SEHNR, FQNEAQ (reference sequence). The length of the CDR3 is 12 residues. V lost 5 bases and J 11 bases, leaving 13 bases between the germline ends. Primers used in a second PCR of about 6 to 11 cycles were a sample-barcoded 5' primer and a J-beta primer mix. A template-switch adaptor that had 12 random nucleotides put a tag on each cDNA molecule. Every sample produced at least 2.5 million CDR3-containing paired-end reads. TCRdb re-derived calls from the 5' RACE reads in MiXCR, one entry per CDR3 protein. The sample has about 970,000 distinct CDR3 sequences; 51% are singletons. The table lists this clonotype with a few counts. Its antigen is currently unknown. Study-wide results and caveats: Diversity was higher, and naive CD4+ cells more numerous, in long-lived donors than in aged donors. The study could not conclusively compare naive and antigen-experienced cells, given its unsorted PBMCs.

The clonotype was recovered from a woman aged 55-75 years in good health. The sequenced sample consisted of blood. This chain uses TRBV7-9 with TRBJ2-1; D is perhaps TRBD1 (5 bases). The CDR3 sequence is CASSPQGNQQFF. The CDR3 region has the DNA TGTGCCAGCAGCCCCCAGGGAAACCAGCAGTTCTTC. The whole variable domain, remainder taken from reference TRBV7-9 and TRBJ2-1, is DTGVSQNPRHKITKRGQNVTFRCDPISEHNRLYWYRQTLGQGPEFLTYFQNEAQLEKSRLLSDRFSAERPKGSFSTLEIQRTEQGDSAMYLCASSPQGNQQFFGPGTRLTVL.